Shown below are 9 T cell receptor delta chains from a single sample sequenced in a study of human gamma delta and Vdelta1 T cells. TCRdb re-processed the PCR reads using CATT. The sample includes 6,200 or so delta-chain clones, less than 45% of them seen just once. Their antigens are not known. The sample was Vdelta1 gamma-delta T cells from blood grown in culture (DOT cells). The receptors were gathered from a human donor in good health.

The chain has TRDV1 and TRDJ1; 8 positions match TRDD3. The V segment lost 2 bases and the J segment 0 bases; nucleotides outside the gene matches: 20. Germline CDR1 TSWWSYY, CDR2 QGS. The CDR3 sequence is 21 residues long. CDR3 DNA: TGTGCTCTTGGGGAAGGGGCGATATACCTACCTGGGGGACCGTACACCGATAAACTCATCTTT. Translation gives CALGEGAIYLPGGPYTDKLIF.

This clone was picked up one time. The V and J genes are TRDV1 and TRDJ1; 11 nucleotides line up with TRDD3. Trimming removed 5 bases from V and 5 bases from J; junction bases left unmatched: 25. This CDR3 region has 21 residues. CDR1 and CDR2 from the germline V gene are TSWWSYY and QGS. Here the CDR3 DNA reads TGTGCTCTTGGGATAATCCCCGTACTGGGGGATAGAAGGTGGGATAGTGATAAACTCATCTTT. Translated: CALGIIPVLGDRRWDSDKLIF.

This clone was detected a few times. This chain joins TRDV1 and TRDJ1; D is possibly TRDD2 (5 bases). V lost 0 bases and J lost 3, with 20 bases in between. This CDR3 region has 18 residues. CDR1 and CDR2 (germline): TSWWSYY, QGS. CDR3 nucleotide sequence: TGTGCTCTTGGGGAACTAGTTCCCCTTTTTCCTGACTCCGATAAACTCATCTTT. Translation gives CALGELVPLFPDSDKLIF.

This clone was seen a few times. The chain couples TRDV1 to TRDJ1, with D tentatively TRDD3 (6 bases). Trimming took off 1 base at V and 4 bases at J, with 16 bases between the two ends. CDR3 length equals 16 residues. Germline CDR1 TSWWSYY, CDR2 QGS. This chain's CDR3 is CALGERRGDAGDKLIF. The CDR3 DNA is TGTGCTCTTGGGGAACGGCGGGGGGACGCCGGCGATAAACTCATCTTT.

The rearrangement links TRDV1 to TRDJ1; the match to TRDD3 covers 7 bases. From germline, CDR1 is TSWWSYY and CDR2 QGS. CDR3 size: 19 residues. With V trimmed by 2 bases and J by 3 bases, 18 bases remained unmatched. The CDR3 is CALGEVGPPPKLGPDKLIF. The CDR3, as DNA: TGTGCTCTTGGGGAAGTCGGGCCCCCCCCCAAACTGGGGCCCGATAAACTCATCTTT.

The V call is TRDV1, the J call TRDJ3, with 10 positions matching TRDD3. The CDR3 is made up of 26 amino acids. Germline lookup yields CDR1 TSWWSYY and CDR2 QGS. With 9 bases clipped from V and 1 base from J, the junction kept 33 bases outside the gene matches. CDR3 protein: CALRRGEDGLGLWGITRSWDTRQMFF. CDR3 sequence (DNA): TGTGCTCTCCGCCGGGGGGAGGACGGGTTGGGACTCTGGGGGATAACAAGGTCCTGGGACACCCGACAGATGTTTTTC.

This clone was counted between two and nine times. The chain joins TRDV1 to TRDJ1, with D unclear. The CDR3 is 19 amino acids. V was pared by 0 bases and J by 0 bases, with 20 bases between. CDR1 is TSWWSYY and CDR2 is QGS in the germline V gene. The chain's CDR3 is CALGELITVPVRYTDKLIF. CDR3 sequence (DNA): TGTGCTCTTGGGGAACTGATTACCGTACCGGTAAGGTACACCGATAAACTCATCTTT.

This clone is categorized as medium-sized. The V gene is TRDV1, the J gene TRDJ1, with 7 bases aligning to TRDD3. CDR1 TSWWSYY and CDR2 QGS come from the germline V gene. CDR3 length: 20 amino acids. J gave up 0 bases and V 5 bases, and 21 bases lay outside the gene matches. Written as DNA, the CDR3 is TGTGCTCTTGGGAAGGGGCCTTCAAACGTGTACTGGGGTCACACCGATAAACTCATCTTT. This encodes CALGKGPSNVYWGHTDKLIF.

The genes are TRDV1 and TRDJ1, with a weak D call TRDD3 (6 bases). The ends were cut back, 1 base at V and 2 bases at J, with 35 bases in the middle. CDR3 length equals 23 residues. Germline assignment: CDR1 TSWWSYY and CDR2 QGS. The CDR3 reads CALGEQAQLSPLLGPRGTDKLIF. Written as DNA, the CDR3 is TGTGCTCTTGGGGAACAGGCCCAACTATCCCCTCTTCTGGGGCCAAGGGGGACCGATAAACTCATCTTT.